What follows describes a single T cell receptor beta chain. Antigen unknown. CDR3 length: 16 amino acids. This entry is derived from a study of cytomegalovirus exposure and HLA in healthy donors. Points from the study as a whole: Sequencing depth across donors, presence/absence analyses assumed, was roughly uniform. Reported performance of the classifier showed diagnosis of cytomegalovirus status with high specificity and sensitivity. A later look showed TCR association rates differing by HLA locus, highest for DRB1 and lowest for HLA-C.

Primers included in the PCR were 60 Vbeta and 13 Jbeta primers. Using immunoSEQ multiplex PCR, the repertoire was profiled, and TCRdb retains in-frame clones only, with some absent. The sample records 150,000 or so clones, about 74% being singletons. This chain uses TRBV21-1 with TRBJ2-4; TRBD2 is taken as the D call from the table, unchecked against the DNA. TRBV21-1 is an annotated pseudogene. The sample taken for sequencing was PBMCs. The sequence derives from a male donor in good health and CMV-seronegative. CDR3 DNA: TGTGCCAGCAGCCCTAGACTAGCACTGGTCGGAAACATTCAGTACTTC. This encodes CASSPRLALVGNIQYF.